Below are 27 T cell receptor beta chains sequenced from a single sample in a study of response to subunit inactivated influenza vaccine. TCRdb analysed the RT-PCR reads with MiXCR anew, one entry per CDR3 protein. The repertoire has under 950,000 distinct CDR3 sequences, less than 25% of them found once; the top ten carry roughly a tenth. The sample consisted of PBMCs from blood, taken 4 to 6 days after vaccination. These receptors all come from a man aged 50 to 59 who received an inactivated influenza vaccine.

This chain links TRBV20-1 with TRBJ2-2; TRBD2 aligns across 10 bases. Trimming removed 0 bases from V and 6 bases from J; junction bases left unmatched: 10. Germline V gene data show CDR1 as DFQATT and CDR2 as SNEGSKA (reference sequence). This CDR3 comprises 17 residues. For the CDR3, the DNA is TGCAGTGCTAGAGATCAGCGGCTAGCGGGAGTTGCCGGGGAGCTGTTTTTT. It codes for CSARDQRLAGVAGELFF.

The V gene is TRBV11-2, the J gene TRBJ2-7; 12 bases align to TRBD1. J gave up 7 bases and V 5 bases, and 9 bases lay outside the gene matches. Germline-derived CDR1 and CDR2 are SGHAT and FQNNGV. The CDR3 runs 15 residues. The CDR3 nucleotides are TGTGCCAGCAGCCTCCTGGGACAGGGGGCATCGGAGCAGTACTTC. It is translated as CASSLLGQGASEQYF.

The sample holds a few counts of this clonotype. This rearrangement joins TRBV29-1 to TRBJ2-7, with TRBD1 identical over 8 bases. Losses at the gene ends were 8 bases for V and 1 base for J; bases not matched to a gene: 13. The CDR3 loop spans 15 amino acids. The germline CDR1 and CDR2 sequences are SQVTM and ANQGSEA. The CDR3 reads CSTRTGTTPSYEQYF. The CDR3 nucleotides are TGCAGCACTAGGACAGGGACCACTCCTTCCTACGAGCAGTACTTC.

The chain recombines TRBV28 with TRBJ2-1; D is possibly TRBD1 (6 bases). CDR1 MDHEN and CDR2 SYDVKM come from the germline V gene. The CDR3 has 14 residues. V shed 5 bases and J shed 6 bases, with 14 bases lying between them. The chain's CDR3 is CASSAQSGANEQFF. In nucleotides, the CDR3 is TGTGCCAGCAGTGCACAATCAGGGGCCAATGAGCAGTTCTTC.

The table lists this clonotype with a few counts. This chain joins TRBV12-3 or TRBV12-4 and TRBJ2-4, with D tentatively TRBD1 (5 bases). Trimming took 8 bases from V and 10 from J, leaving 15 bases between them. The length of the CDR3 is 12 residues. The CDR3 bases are TGTGCCAGCTGGCAGGGTGGTGGAATTCAGTACTTC. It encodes CASWQGGGIQYF.

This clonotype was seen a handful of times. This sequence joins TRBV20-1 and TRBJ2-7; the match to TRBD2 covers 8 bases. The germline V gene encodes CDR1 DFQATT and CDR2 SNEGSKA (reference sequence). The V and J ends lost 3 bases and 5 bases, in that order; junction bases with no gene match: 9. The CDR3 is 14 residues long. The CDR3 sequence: CSASGRTSTHEQYF. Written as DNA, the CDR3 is TGCAGTGCTAGTGGGCGGACTAGCACCCACGAGCAGTACTTC.

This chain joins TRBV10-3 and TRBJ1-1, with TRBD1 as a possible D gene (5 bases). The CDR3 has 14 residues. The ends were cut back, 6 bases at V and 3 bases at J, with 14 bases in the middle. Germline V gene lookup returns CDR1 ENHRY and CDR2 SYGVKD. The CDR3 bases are TGTGCCATCAGAAGGACTGTGGGGGACACTGAAGCTTTCTTT. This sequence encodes CAIRRTVGDTEAFF.

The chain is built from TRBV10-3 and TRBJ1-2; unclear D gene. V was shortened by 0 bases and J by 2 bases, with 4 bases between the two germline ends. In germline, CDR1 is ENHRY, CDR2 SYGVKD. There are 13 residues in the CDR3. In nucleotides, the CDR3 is TGTGCCATCAGTGAGTCCCTGAACTATGGCTACACCTTC. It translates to CAISESLNYGYTF.

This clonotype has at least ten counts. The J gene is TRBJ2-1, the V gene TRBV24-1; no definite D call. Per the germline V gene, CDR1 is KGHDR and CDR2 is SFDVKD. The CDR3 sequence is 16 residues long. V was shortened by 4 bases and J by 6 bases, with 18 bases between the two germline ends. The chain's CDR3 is CATSDPSSADLNEQFF. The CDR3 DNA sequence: TGTGCCACCAGTGACCCATCCTCCGCGGACCTCAATGAGCAGTTCTTC.

CDR3 protein: CASTQNEGFGISPLHF. As DNA, the CDR3 is TGTGCCAGCACTCAAAACGAGGGATTTGGGATTTCACCCCTCCACTTT. V and J are TRBV7-9 and TRBJ1-6; D is undetermined. Per germline, CDR1 SEHNR and CDR2 FQNEAQ (reference sequence). Trimming took 7 bases from V and 9 from J, leaving 22 bases between them. The CDR3 length is 16 residues.

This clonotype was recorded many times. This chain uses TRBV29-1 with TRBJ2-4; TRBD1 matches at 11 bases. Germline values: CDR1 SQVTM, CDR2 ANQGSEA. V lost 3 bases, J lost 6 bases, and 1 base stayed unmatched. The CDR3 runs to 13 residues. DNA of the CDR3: TGCAGCGTTGAGGGGACAGGGGGAAACATTCAGTACTTC. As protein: CSVEGTGGNIQYF.

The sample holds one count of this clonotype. In DNA, the CDR3 is TGCAGTGCTAGAGAGCACACAGGGAGCACTGAAGCTTTCTTT. It encodes CSAREHTGSTEAFF. The chain joins TRBV20-1 to TRBJ1-1; D is possibly TRBD1 (6 bases). The CDR3 spans 14 residues. Trimming took 0 bases from V and 4 from J, leaving 12 bases between them. The V gene's germline CDR1 is DFQATT and CDR2 SNEGSKA (reference sequence).

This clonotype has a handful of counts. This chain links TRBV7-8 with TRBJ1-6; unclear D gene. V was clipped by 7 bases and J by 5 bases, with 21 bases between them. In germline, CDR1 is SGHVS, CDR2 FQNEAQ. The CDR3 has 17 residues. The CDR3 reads CASTTKVAGTDNSPLHF. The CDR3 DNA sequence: TGTGCCAGCACCACCAAGGTCGCGGGAACGGATAATTCACCCCTCCACTTT. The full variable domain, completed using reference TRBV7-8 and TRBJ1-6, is GAGVSQSPRYKVAKRGQDVALRCDPISGHVSLFWYQQALGQGPEFLTYFQNEAQLDKSGLPSDRFFAERPEGSVSTLKIQRTQQEDSAVYLCASTTKVAGTDNSPLHFGNGTRLTVT.

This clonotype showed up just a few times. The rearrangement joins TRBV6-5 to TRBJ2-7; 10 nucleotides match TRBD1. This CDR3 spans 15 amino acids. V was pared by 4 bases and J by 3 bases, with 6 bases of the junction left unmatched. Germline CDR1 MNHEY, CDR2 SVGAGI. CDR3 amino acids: CASSWGTGANYEQYF. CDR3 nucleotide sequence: TGTGCCAGCAGTTGGGGGACAGGGGCTAACTACGAGCAGTACTTC.

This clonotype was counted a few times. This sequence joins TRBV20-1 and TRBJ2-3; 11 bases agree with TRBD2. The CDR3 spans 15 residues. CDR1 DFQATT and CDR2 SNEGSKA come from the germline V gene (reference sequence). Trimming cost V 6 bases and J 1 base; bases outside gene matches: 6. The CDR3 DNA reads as TGCAGTGCCCCGACTAGCGGGGTGGGCACAGATACGCAGTATTTT. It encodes CSAPTSGVGTDTQYF.

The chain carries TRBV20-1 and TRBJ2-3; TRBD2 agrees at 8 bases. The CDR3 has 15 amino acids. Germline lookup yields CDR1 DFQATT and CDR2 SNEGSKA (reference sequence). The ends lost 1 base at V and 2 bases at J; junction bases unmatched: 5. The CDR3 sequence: CSARVLADITDTQYF. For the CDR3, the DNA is TGCAGTGCTAGAGTACTAGCGGACATCACAGATACGCAGTATTTT.

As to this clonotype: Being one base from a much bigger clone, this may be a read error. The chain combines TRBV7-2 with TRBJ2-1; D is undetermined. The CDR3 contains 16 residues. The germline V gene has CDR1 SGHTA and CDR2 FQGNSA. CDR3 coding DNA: TGTGCCAGCAGCTTAGTTGTCAGTGAAAAATCGATTGAGCAGTGCTTC. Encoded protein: CASSLVVSEKSIEQCF.

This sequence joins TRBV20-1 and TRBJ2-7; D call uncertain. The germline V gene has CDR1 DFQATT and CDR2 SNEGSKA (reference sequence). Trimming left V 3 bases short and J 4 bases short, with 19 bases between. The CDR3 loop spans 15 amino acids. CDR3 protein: CSASDSQNGLYEQYF. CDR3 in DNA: TGCAGTGCTAGTGATAGCCAGAACGGATTGTACGAGCAGTACTTC.

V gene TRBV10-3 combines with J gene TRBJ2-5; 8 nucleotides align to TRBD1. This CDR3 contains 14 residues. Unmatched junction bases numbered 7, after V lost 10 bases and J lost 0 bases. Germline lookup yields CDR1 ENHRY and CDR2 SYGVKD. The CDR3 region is CASQGARYQETQYF. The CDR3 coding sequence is TGTGCCAGCCAGGGGGCGCGGTACCAAGAGACCCAGTACTTC.

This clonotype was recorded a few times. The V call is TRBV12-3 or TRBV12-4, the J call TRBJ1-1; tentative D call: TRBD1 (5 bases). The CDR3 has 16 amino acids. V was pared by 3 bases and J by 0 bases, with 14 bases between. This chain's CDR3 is CASSFFRVAMNTEAFF. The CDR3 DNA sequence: TGTGCCAGCAGTTTCTTCAGGGTCGCGATGAACACTGAAGCTTTCTTT.

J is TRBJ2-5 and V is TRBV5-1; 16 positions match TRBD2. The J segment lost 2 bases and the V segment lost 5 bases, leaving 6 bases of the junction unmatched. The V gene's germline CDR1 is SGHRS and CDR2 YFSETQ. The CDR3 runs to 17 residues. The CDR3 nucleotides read TGCGCCAGCAGAGCCGGGACTAGCGGGGGGGTACAAGAGACCCAGTACTTC. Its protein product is CASRAGTSGGVQETQYF.

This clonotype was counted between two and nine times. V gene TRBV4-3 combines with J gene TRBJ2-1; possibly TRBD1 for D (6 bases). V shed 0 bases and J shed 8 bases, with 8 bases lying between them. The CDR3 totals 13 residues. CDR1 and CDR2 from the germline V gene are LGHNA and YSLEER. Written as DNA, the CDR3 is TGCGCCAGCAGCCAAGACAGGGGCCATGAGCAGTTCTTC. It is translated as CASSQDRGHEQFF.

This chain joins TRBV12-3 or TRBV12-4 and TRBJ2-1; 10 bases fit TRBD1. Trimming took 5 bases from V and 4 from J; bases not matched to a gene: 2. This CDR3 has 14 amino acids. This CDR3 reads CASSMGQGYNEQFF. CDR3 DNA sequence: TGTGCCAGCAGTATGGGACAGGGGTACAATGAGCAGTTCTTC.

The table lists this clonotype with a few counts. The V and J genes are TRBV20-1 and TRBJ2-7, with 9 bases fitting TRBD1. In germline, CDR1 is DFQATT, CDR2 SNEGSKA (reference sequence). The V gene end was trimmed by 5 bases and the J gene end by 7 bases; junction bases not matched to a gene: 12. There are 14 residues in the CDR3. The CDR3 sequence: CSAHGTGGAGEQYF. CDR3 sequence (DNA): TGCAGTGCTCACGGAACAGGGGGCGCGGGGGAGCAGTACTTC.

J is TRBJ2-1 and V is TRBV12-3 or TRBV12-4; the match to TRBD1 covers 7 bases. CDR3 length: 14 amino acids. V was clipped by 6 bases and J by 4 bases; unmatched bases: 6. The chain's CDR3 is CASRPRTGYNEQFF. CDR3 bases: TGTGCCAGCAGACCGAGGACAGGTTACAATGAGCAGTTCTTC.

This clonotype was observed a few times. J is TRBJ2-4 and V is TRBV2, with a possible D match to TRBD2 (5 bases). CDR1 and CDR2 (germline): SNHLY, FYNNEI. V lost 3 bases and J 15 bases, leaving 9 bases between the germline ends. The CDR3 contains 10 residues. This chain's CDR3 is CASSDGRRYF. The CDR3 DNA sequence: TGTGCCAGCAGTGATGGGAGAAGGTACTTC.

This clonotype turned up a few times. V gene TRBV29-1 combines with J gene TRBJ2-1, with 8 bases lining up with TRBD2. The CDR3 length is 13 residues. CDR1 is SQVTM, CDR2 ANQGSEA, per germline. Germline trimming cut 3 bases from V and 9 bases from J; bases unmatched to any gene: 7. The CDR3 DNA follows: TGCAGCGTTGAGTACGGGGGGGCTGCTGAGCAGTTCTTC. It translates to CSVEYGGAAEQFF.